The next 29 T cell receptor beta chains were all read from a single sample in a study of blood T cells in healthy people across ages. It was with a sample-barcoded 5' primer and a J-beta primer mix that a second PCR of about 6 to 12 cycles was run. In TCRdb, the 5' RACE reads were re-called with MiXCR into one record per CDR3 protein. Of around 870,000 distinct CDR3 sequences in the sample, around 28% were seen once. The sample comprised blood. The source is a woman aged 80 or over in good health.

Many counts were recorded for this clonotype. This chain uses TRBV11-2 with TRBJ2-1, with D uncertain. The CDR3 loop spans 12 amino acids. The V gene lost 8 bases and the J gene lost 2 bases, with 7 bases spanning the gap. Germline assignment: CDR1 SGHAT and CDR2 FQNNGV. CDR3 in amino acids: CASAPTYNEQFF. DNA of the CDR3: TGTGCCAGCGCACCGACCTACAATGAGCAGTTCTTC.

Of note for this clonotype: A much larger clonotype is one base distant, so this may be a read error. The rearrangement links TRBV6-2 or TRBV6-3 to TRBJ2-4; possible D gene TRBD1, 5 bases. Per the germline V gene, CDR1 is MNHEY and CDR2 is SVGEGT. This CDR3 spans 15 amino acids. This CDR3 is CVSRTQGLAKNIQYF. The CDR3 DNA follows: TGTGTCAGCAGGACCCAGGGCCTAGCCAAAAACATTCAGTACTTC.

The sample holds many counts of this clonotype. The V call is TRBV7-2, the J call TRBJ1-2; D is perhaps TRBD1 (6 bases). The CDR3 extends over 15 amino acids. Germline V gene lookup returns CDR1 SGHTA and CDR2 FQGNSA. The V and J ends lost 2 bases and 8 bases respectively, with 18 bases between them. The CDR3 DNA reads as TGTGCCAGCAGCTTATCCGGACAGAGCTCCTACGGCTACACCTTC. Translation gives CASSLSGQSSYGYTF.

Of note for this clonotype: Possible read error: a much larger clone is one base away. The chain has TRBV18 and TRBJ2-1, with 9 bases matching TRBD1. The CDR3 length is 14 residues. Germline V lookup: CDR1 KGHSH, CDR2 LQKENI. Here the CDR3 reads CASLPPTGGNEQFF. CDR3 in DNA: TGTGCCAGCTTACCACCGACAGGGGGTAATGAGCAGTTCTTC.

This chain uses TRBV14 with TRBJ1-4; unclear D gene. V dropped 4 bases and J dropped 5 bases, with 14 bases sitting between them. The V gene's germline CDR1 is SGHDN and CDR2 FVKESK. CDR3 size: 15 residues. The CDR3 is CASSRTRLGNEKLFF. The CDR3 nucleotides read TGTGCCAGCAGCCGGACCAGGTTAGGAAATGAAAAACTGTTTTTT.

At least ten counts were recorded for this clonotype. The chain's CDR3 is CSDLEAGQETQYF. The CDR3 bases are TGCAGCGACCTTGAGGCAGGGCAAGAGACCCAGTACTTC. V gene TRBV29-1 combines with J gene TRBJ2-5; tentative D call: TRBD1 (5 bases). The CDR3 totals 13 residues. Trimming took off 7 bases at V and 2 bases at J, with 14 bases between the two ends. Germline assignment: CDR1 SQVTM and CDR2 ANQGSEA.

This clonotype was seen repeatedly, ten times or more. The V and J genes are TRBV5-6 and TRBJ1-5, with 7 bases identical to TRBD1. Germline CDR1 reads SGHDT; CDR2 reads YYEEEE. This CDR3 is built from 15 residues. Trimming at V came to 4 bases and at J to 2 bases, leaving 6 bases not matched to a gene. This CDR3 reads CASSTTGRGNQPQHF. The DNA for the CDR3 is TGTGCCAGCAGCACGACAGGGAGGGGCAATCAGCCCCAGCATTTT.

About this clonotype itself: A read error may explain this, as a much larger clone is one base away. The J gene is TRBJ2-5, the V gene TRBV9; the match to TRBD2 covers 7 bases. Per the germline V gene, CDR1 is SGDLS and CDR2 is YYNGEE. Trimming removed 0 bases from V and 11 bases from J; junction bases left unmatched: 16. CDR3 length: 16 residues. The CDR3 reads CASSVGSGGGENEQYF. The CDR3 nucleotides are TGTGCCAGCAGCGTAGGCAGTGGCGGGGGAGAGAATGAGCAGTACTTC.

This clonotype occurred a few times. The V and J genes are TRBV15 and TRBJ1-2, with D hard to call. Trimming removed 4 bases at V and 8 bases at J, with 14 bases between. CDR1 is LNHNV, CDR2 YYDKDF, per germline (reference sequence). The CDR3 has 13 amino acids. In nucleotides, the CDR3 is TGTGCCACCAGCAAGGGAGCTGGTGGAGGCTACACCTTC. Amino acid sequence: CATSKGAGGGYTF.

This chain uses TRBV6-1 with TRBJ2-2, with D perhaps TRBD1 or TRBD2 (5 bases each). Germline CDR1 reads MNHNS; CDR2 reads SASEGT. The CDR3 is made up of 14 amino acids. V was clipped by 6 bases and J by 5 bases, with 13 bases between them. CDR3 sequence (DNA): TGTGCCAGCAGATTGGGGACGATTACCGGGGAGCTGTTTTTT. Its translation is CASRLGTITGELFF.

The chain uses TRBV7-2 and TRBJ2-7, with unresolved D. The CDR3 length is 13 residues. Germline V gene data show CDR1 as SGHTA and CDR2 as FQGNSA. Trimming took 8 bases from V and 4 from J, leaving 15 bases between them. The CDR3 protein is CASGLISGYEQYF. The CDR3 region has the DNA TGTGCCAGCGGGTTAATCAGTGGTTACGAGCAGTACTTC.

This clonotype was picked up one time. The junction departs from the called germline gene at one end, perhaps through a read error. J is TRBJ2-3 and V is TRBV12-3 or TRBV12-4, with no clear D. The CDR3 consists of 14 residues. CDR3 in DNA: TGTGCCAGCAGTTTAGGGGTGAAAGGAGATGCGCAGTATTTT. Translating it yields CASSLGVKGDAQYF.

This clonotype showed up many times. The rearrangement links TRBV7-6 to TRBJ2-7; 9 bases match TRBD1. After removal of 0 bases from V and 3 bases from J, the junction contained 9 bases not matched to a gene. The germline CDR1 and CDR2 sequences are SGHVS and FNYEAQ. The CDR3 consists of 17 residues. Written as DNA, the CDR3 is TGTGCCAGCAGCTTAGCCTACGGGACAGGGAAGCGCTACGAGCAGTACTTC. This gives the protein CASSLAYGTGKRYEQYF.

This clonotype has more than one count but fewer than ten. J is TRBJ1-1 and V is TRBV28; possibly TRBD1 for D (6 bases). Germline CDR1 MDHEN, CDR2 SYDVKM. Trimming shortened V by 2 bases and J by 6 bases, and 13 bases separated the two germline ends. The length of the CDR3 is 14 residues. The CDR3 DNA sequence: TGTGCCAGCAGTTTACGGGGGCAGGCTCCTGAAGCTTTCTTT. This encodes CASSLRGQAPEAFF. The full variable domain, rest sourced from reference TRBV28 and TRBJ1-1, is DVKVTQSSRYLVKRTGEKVFLECVQDMDHENMFWYRQDPGLGLRLIYFSYDVKMKEKGDIPEGYSVSREKKERFSLILESASTNQTSMYLCASSLRGQAPEAFFGQGTRLTVV.

This clonotype was counted at least ten times. The rearrangement uses TRBV5-1 and TRBJ1-2; 8 positions agree with TRBD1. V gave up 7 bases and J gave up 5 bases; unmatched junction bases: 13. The CDR3 sequence is 15 residues long. The germline V gene encodes CDR1 SGHRS and CDR2 YFSETQ. CDR3 sequence: CASGSPGQELYGYTF. CDR3 sequence (DNA): TGCGCCAGCGGCAGTCCGGGACAGGAACTTTATGGCTACACCTTC.

This chain joins TRBV12-3 or TRBV12-4 and TRBJ2-1, with D possibly called TRBD1 or TRBD2 (5 bases each). V lost 7 bases to trimming and J lost 6 bases, with 16 bases between them. The CDR3 runs to 14 residues. The CDR3 sequence is CASTPGTTVNEQFF. CDR3 DNA sequence: TGTGCCAGCACACCTGGGACCACTGTCAATGAGCAGTTCTTC.

Comment on this clonotype: A much larger clone sits a single nucleotide away, making a read error possible. The chain recombines TRBV7-2 with TRBJ2-1, with D unclear. The CDR3 runs 12 residues. CDR1 and CDR2 from the germline V gene are SGHTA and FQGNSA. CDR3 loop: CASSLPIQEPFF. In DNA, the CDR3 is TGTGCCAGCAGCTTACCGATCCAAGAGCCGTTCTTC.

The chain couples TRBV7-2 to TRBJ2-7; TRBD2 might be the D (6 bases). Trimming took off 3 bases at V and 3 bases at J, with 18 bases between the two ends. Germline CDR1 reads SGHTA; CDR2 reads FQGNSA. CDR3 size: 16 residues. The CDR3, as DNA: TGTGCCAGCAGCTTTACGGGAGAGTATCGGATCTACGAGCAGTACTTC. Protein: CASSFTGEYRIYEQYF.

This clonotype has a count of ten or more. The chain uses TRBV7-2 and TRBJ1-2; D not resolved. The V end was cut by 5 bases, the J end by 0 bases, with 16 bases between. The CDR3 spans 16 residues. Germline V lookup: CDR1 SGHTA, CDR2 FQGNSA. Written as DNA, the CDR3 is TGTGCCAGCAGCCTTACTCGGGCAGTCACTAACTATGGCTACACCTTC. It encodes CASSLTRAVTNYGYTF.

Here the CDR3 DNA reads TGTGCCAGCAGTCCTCCGGTTAGCGGGGACACAGATACGCAGTATTTT. The encoded protein is CASSPPVSGDTDTQYF. V usage is TRBV6-5 and J usage is TRBJ2-3; 8 bases fit TRBD2. The germline V gene has CDR1 MNHEY and CDR2 SVGAGI. CDR3 length: 16 amino acids. V trimming: 5 bases; J trimming: 2 bases; junction bases outside the gene matches: 9.

This clonotype appeared many times. The chain carries TRBV24-1 and TRBJ2-3, with TRBD1 identical over 8 bases. The J segment lost 1 base and the V segment lost 5 bases, leaving 13 bases of the junction unmatched. The CDR3 covers 18 residues. Per germline, CDR1 KGHDR and CDR2 SFDVKD. CDR3 sequence reads: CATSGGVPVDRGTDTQYF. The CDR3 coding sequence is TGTGCCACCAGTGGAGGGGTCCCGGTGGACAGGGGCACAGATACGCAGTATTTT.

This clonotype has only a few counts. The chain is built from TRBV7-9 and TRBJ2-1; D remains unclear. CDR3 length equals 19 residues. Trimming took off 1 base at V and 2 bases at J, with 21 bases between the two ends. Per germline, CDR1 SEHNR and CDR2 FQNEAQ (reference sequence). CDR3 amino acids: CASSLVGWLGNLAYNEQFF. In DNA form, the CDR3 reads TGTGCCAGCAGCTTAGTGGGGTGGTTAGGGAATCTCGCCTACAATGAGCAGTTCTTC.

This chain connects TRBV11-1 to TRBJ2-5, with TRBD2 matching over 8 bases. Germline trimming cut 5 bases from V and 2 bases from J; bases unmatched to any gene: 10. The CDR3 runs to 16 residues. From germline, CDR1 is SGHAT and CDR2 FQDESV (reference sequence). Here the CDR3 reads CASSLRAGAQQETQYF. The CDR3 region has the DNA TGTGCCAGCAGCCTCCGAGCGGGGGCCCAACAAGAGACCCAGTACTTC.

The chain has TRBV7-2 and TRBJ1-2, with D perhaps TRBD1 (6 bases). The germline CDR1 and CDR2 sequences are SGHTA and FQGNSA. The V gene lost 6 bases and the J gene lost 2 bases, with 13 bases spanning the gap. The CDR3 runs 14 residues. CDR3 loop: CASRQGTGNYGYTF. CDR3 nucleotide sequence: TGTGCCAGCAGGCAAGGAACAGGGAACTATGGCTACACCTTC.

This clonotype was recorded many times. The CDR3 coding sequence is TGTGCCAGCAGCCCTCTGGCTAGCGGGGGGCTTAATGAGCAGTTCTTC. It yields the protein CASSPLASGGLNEQFF. The chain carries TRBV11-2 and TRBJ2-1, with TRBD2 identical over 11 bases. Unmatched junction bases numbered 10, after V lost 5 bases and J lost 7 bases. CDR3 size: 16 residues. Germline-derived CDR1 and CDR2 are SGHAT and FQNNGV.

This clonotype has a count of ten or more. The chain couples TRBV6-2 or TRBV6-3 to TRBJ2-7; no clear D. Trimming removed 6 bases at V and 5 bases at J, with 8 bases between. The CDR3 sequence is 11 residues long. Germline V CDR1 and CDR2: MNHEY, SVGEGT. CDR3 residues: CASRTGHEQYF. DNA for the CDR3: TGTGCCAGCAGAACGGGCCACGAGCAGTACTTC.

The V gene is TRBV11-3, the J gene TRBJ1-1; D perhaps matches TRBD1 (6 bases). Looked up from germline, CDR1 is SGHNT and CDR2 is YENEEA. This CDR3 comprises 13 residues. Trimming left V 2 bases short and J 5 bases short, with 9 bases between. CDR3 region: CASSLKGETEAFF. The CDR3 region has the DNA TGTGCCAGCAGCTTAAAGGGGGAAACTGAAGCTTTCTTT.

Note on this clonotype: A much more abundant neighbour one base away suggests this may be a read error. This sequence joins TRBV20-1 and TRBJ1-2, with TRBD1 as a possible D gene (6 bases). CDR3 length equals 14 residues. CDR1 is DFQATT, CDR2 SNEGSKA, per germline (reference sequence). CDR3 sequence (DNA): TGCGGTGCTAGAGACCCGGGCAGGGGAAGTGGCTACACCTTC. It encodes CGARDPGRGSGYTF.

This chain connects TRBV6-5 to TRBJ2-7, with 7 bases fitting TRBD1. With 7 bases clipped from V and 0 bases from J, the junction kept 12 bases outside the gene matches. CDR3 length: 16 residues. The germline gives CDR1 MNHEY, CDR2 SVGAGI. CDR3 sequence: CASTETGLKSSYEQYF. The CDR3 DNA sequence: TGTGCCAGCACCGAGACAGGGCTAAAAAGCTCCTACGAGCAGTACTTC.